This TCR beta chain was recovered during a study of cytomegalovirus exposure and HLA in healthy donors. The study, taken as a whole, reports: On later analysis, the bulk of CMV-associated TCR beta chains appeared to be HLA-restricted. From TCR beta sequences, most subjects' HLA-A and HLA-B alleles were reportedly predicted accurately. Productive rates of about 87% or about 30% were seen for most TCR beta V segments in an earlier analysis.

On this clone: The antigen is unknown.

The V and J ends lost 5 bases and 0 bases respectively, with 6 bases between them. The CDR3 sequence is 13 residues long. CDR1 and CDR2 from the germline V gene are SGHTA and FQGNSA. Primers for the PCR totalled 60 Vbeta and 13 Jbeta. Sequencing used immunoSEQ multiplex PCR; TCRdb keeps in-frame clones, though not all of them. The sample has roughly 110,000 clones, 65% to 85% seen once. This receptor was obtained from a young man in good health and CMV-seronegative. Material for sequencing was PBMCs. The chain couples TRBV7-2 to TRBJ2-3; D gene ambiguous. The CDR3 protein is CASSHESTDTQYF. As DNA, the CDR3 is TGTGCCAGCAGCCATGAGAGCACAGATACGCAGTATTTT.